This T cell receptor (beta chain) derives from a study of blood T cell repertoires in COVID-19. Original analysis: By means of reference gene primer amplification, nucleated cell counts were estimated. TCRdb's table, derived via immunoSEQ multiplex PCR, lists solely in-frame clones and lacks some. V, J and clone size reflect that table, while D and trimming were determined from the DNA. In the table there are around 71,000 clones, about 86% of which are singletons. Germline V CDR1 and CDR2: MNHEY, SMNVEV (reference sequence). There are 19 residues in the CDR3. V dropped 2 bases and J dropped 6 bases, with 26 bases sitting between them.

Sequenced: peripheral blood. The clonotype originates from a man aged 70 or older with acute or convalescent COVID-19. This chain joins TRBV27 and TRBJ2-1; possibly TRBD2 for D (6 bases). The CDR3 sequence is CASSLGLNGGYGIFNEQFF. The CDR3 DNA follows: TGTGCCAGCAGTTTAGGTCTGAATGGAGGGTATGGAATTTTCAATGAGCAGTTCTTC.